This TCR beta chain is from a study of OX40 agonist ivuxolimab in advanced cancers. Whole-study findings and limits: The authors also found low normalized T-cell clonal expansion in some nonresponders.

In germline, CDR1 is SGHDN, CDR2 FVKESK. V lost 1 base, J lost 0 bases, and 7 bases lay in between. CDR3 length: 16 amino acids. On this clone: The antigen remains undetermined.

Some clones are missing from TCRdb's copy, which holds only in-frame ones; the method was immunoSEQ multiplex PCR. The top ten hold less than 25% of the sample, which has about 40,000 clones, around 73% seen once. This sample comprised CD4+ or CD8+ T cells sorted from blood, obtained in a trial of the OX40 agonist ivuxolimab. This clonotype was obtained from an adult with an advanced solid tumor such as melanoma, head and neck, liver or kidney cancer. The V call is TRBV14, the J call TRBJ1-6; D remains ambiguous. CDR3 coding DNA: TGTGCCAGCAGCCAAGGCACGAGCTCCTATAATTCACCCCTCCACTTT. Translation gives CASSQGTSSYNSPLHF.